The clone carrying this T cell receptor (beta chain) has ten or more counts. What it binds is not known. The data stem from a study of Graves' ophthalmopathy and Graves' hyperthyroidism. From germline, CDR1 is SQVTM and CDR2 ANQGSEA. The ends were cut back, 5 bases at V and 7 bases at J, with 17 bases in the middle. This CDR3 has 14 amino acids. Amplified material comprised TCR beta CDR3 regions derived from RNA transcripts. HTBI primers served in a first-round RT-PCR, which a second-round multiplex PCR followed. TCRdb fed the multiplex PCR reads into MiXCR, producing one record per CDR3 protein. The table lists about 740,000 distinct CDR3 sequences, around 40% of them singletons, with approximately 43% in the top ten. Those donors who had ophthalmopathy presented with moderate-to-severe activity, a CAS of ≥3, a NOSPECS of ≥4 and a duration under 3 months. Study observations and caveats: Thyroid clonotypes that were expanded above 0.001 frequency mostly also appeared in blood.

The sample was peripheral blood. The rearrangement uses TRBV29-1 and TRBJ1-4; the D gene is possibly TRBD1 (6 bases). This receptor was identified in an adult man with Graves' ophthalmopathy. The CDR3 reads CSVSDSTRGEKLFF. CDR3 sequence (DNA): TGCAGCGTTTCGGACAGCACCAGGGGTGAAAAACTGTTTTTT.